The next 10 T cell receptor beta chains were all read from a single sample in a study of blood T cell repertoires in COVID-19. Clones were read by immunoSEQ multiplex PCR, and TCRdb kept only the in-frame ones, dropping some. Of roughly 230,000 clones in the sample, 83% are singletons; the top ten hold roughly 7.8%. The source material was peripheral blood. Every receptor here comes from a middle-aged man with active or convalescent COVID-19.

The V call is TRBV28, the J call TRBJ1-5; TRBD1 is a possible D gene (6 bases). The CDR3 contains 16 residues. Deletions cut 7 bases from V and 1 base from J, with 17 bases between. In germline, CDR1 is MDHEN, CDR2 SYDVKM. DNA for the CDR3: TGTGCCAGCACCCTTTATCTGGGGACAAGCAATCAGCCCCAGCATTTT. It encodes CASTLYLGTSNQPQHF.

V is TRBV28 and J is TRBJ2-7; TRBD1 agrees at 7 bases. Germline V gene lookup returns CDR1 MDHEN and CDR2 SYDVKM. This CDR3 has 13 amino acids. The ends lost 4 bases at V and 6 bases at J; junction bases unmatched: 6. The CDR3 loop is CASSWDSRVEQYF. The CDR3 bases are TGTGCCAGCAGTTGGGACAGTCGTGTCGAGCAGTACTTC.

The rearrangement uses TRBV15 and TRBJ1-2; D is perhaps TRBD1 (5 bases). V lost 4 bases, J lost 12 bases, and 12 bases lay in between. In germline, CDR1 is LNHNV, CDR2 YYDKDF (reference sequence). The CDR3 is made up of 11 amino acids. CDR3 nucleotides: TGTGCCACCAGCAACGGACAAGCCAACACCTTC. Encoded protein: CATSNGQANTF.

The chain links TRBV7-9 to TRBJ2-7, with TRBD1 identical over 10 bases. CDR3 length: 14 residues. Germline values: CDR1 SEHNR, CDR2 FQNEAQ (reference sequence). V dropped 5 bases and J dropped 3; count of bases not matched to a gene: 4. The CDR3 nucleotides read TGTGCCAGCAGCCGGGACAGGGGTGTCTACGAGCAGTACTTC. Translation: CASSRDRGVYEQYF.

The chain recombines TRBV5-8 with TRBJ1-1, with D possibly TRBD1 on 6 matching bases. The ends were cut back, 0 bases at V and 1 base at J, with 7 bases in the middle. CDR1 and CDR2 (germline): SGHTS, YDEGEE. The CDR3 has 14 amino acids. Here the CDR3 DNA reads TGTGCCAGCAGCTTGGGCAGGGGGAACACTGAAGCTTTCTTT. This codes for CASSLGRGNTEAFF.

The chain joins TRBV30 to TRBJ2-3; perhaps TRBD1 as D (6 bases). This CDR3 region has 14 residues. Between the trimmed V and J ends, which lost 2 bases and 4 bases, there was a span of 13 bases. Germline V CDR1 and CDR2: GTSNPN, SVGIG (reference sequence). This chain's CDR3 is CAWSRRGSADTQYF. The CDR3 DNA is TGTGCCTGGAGTCGCAGGGGCTCCGCAGATACGCAGTATTTT.

The chain recombines TRBV19 with TRBJ2-3; D is uncertain. The CDR3 runs to 15 residues. With 3 bases removed from V and 2 bases from J, the gap between germline ends came to 12 bases. Per germline, CDR1 LNHDA and CDR2 SQIVND (reference sequence). The CDR3 DNA follows: TGTGCCAGTAGTATCGGTAACAGCCACACAGATACGCAGTATTTT. Translated, it gives CASSIGNSHTDTQYF.

The rearrangement uses TRBV19 and TRBJ2-7; D is perhaps TRBD2 (6 bases). Germline-derived CDR1 and CDR2 are LNHDA and SQIVND (reference sequence). The V gene lost 3 bases and the J gene lost 3 bases, with 18 bases spanning the gap. This CDR3 contains 16 residues. In DNA form, the CDR3 reads TGTGCCAGTAGTATTTTACCGGGACGGGGGATCTACGAGCAGTACTTC. Its protein product is CASSILPGRGIYEQYF.

V gene TRBV6-2 or TRBV6-3 combines with J gene TRBJ2-2, with 16 bases matching TRBD2. The V gene end was trimmed by 4 bases and the J gene end by 4 bases; junction bases not matched to a gene: 6. Germline V gene sequence: CDR1 MNHEY, CDR2 SVGEGT. The CDR3 sequence is 18 residues long. In nucleotides, the CDR3 is TGTGCCAGCAGTTCACCGGGACTAGCGGGGGGGCCCACCGGGGAGCTGTTTTTT. As protein: CASSSPGLAGGPTGELFF.

The rearrangement joins TRBV2 to TRBJ2-1; 8 nucleotides line up with TRBD2. The germline V gene has CDR1 SNHLY and CDR2 FYNNEI. The CDR3 totals 13 residues. V shed 8 bases, J shed 10 bases, and the junction held 10 bases outside the gene matches. Here the CDR3 reads CASDPGGVWEQFF. CDR3 DNA: TGTGCCAGCGATCCGGGGGGGGTTTGGGAGCAGTTCTTC.